This T cell receptor beta chain was captured in a study of Ad26.COV2.S vaccination and SARS-CoV-2 variants. Study as a whole: Administration of Ad26.COV2.S was intramuscular, either once or twice 56 days apart. Points from the study as a whole: Researchers cautioned that TCR breadth and depth analyses may have underestimated total T cell responses.

Some clones are missing from TCRdb's copy, which holds only in-frame ones; the method was immunoSEQ multiplex PCR. Among 290,000 or so clones, over 75% were seen once, and the ten largest hold 3% to 4%. As for treatment: approximately 18 received Ad26.COV2.S at low or high dose, single or two shots; 5 received placebo; per-sample allocation not given. Material that was analyzed had been drawn on day 63 after the first vaccine or placebo injection. The CDR3 consists of 16 residues. With 0 bases clipped from V and 7 bases from J, the junction kept 10 bases outside the gene matches. Looked up from germline, CDR1 is SGDLS and CDR2 is YYNGEE. In the case of this clone: Its antigen is still unknown.

The TCR sequence derives from a person aged 18-60 years who received the Ad26.COV2.S COVID-19 vaccine or a placebo. V usage is TRBV9 and J usage is TRBJ2-1, with 7 bases that match TRBD1. The specimen comprised peripheral blood, sampled in a trial of Ad26.COV2.S vaccine versus placebo. The CDR3 sequence: CASSVAIGGIWNEQFF. Here the CDR3 DNA reads TGTGCCAGCAGCGTAGCGATAGGGGGCATCTGGAATGAGCAGTTCTTC. The variable domain in full, completed from reference TRBV9 and TRBJ2-1, reads DSGVTQTPKHLITATGQRVTLRCSPRSGDLSVYWYQQSLDQGLQFLIQYYNGEERAKGNILERFSAQQFPDLHSELNLSSLELGDSALYFCASSVAIGGIWNEQFFGPGTRLTVL.